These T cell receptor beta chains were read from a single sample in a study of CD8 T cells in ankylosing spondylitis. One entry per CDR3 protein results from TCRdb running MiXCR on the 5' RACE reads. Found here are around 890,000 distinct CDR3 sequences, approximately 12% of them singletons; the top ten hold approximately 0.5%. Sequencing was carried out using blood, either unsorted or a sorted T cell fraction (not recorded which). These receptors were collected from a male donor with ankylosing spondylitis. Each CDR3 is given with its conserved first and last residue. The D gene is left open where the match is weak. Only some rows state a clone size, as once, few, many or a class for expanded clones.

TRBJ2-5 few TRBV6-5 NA CASSVLSGAQYF TGTGCCAGCAGTGTCTTAAGCGGCGCCCAGTACTTC
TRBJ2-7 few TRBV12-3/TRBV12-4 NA CASSFSGTEQYF TGTGCCAGCAGTTTTTCTGGGACCGAGCAGTACTTC
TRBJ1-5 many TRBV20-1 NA CSANTGNNQPQHF TGCAGTGCTAACACCGGGAACAATCAGCCCCAGCATTTT
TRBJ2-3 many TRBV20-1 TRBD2 CSARDSGRGVADTQYF TGCAGTGCTAGAGATAGCGGGAGAGGGGTGGCAGATACGCAGTATTTT
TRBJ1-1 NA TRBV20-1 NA CSARSREGLGTEAFF TGCAGTGCTAGATCAAGAGAGGGATTGGGGACTGAAGCTTTCTTT
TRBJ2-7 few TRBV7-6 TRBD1 CASSLANKRQGHEQYF TGTGCCAGCAGCTTAGCGAATAAGAGACAGGGCCACGAGCAGTACTTC
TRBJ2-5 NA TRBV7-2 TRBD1 CASSFAGGETQYF TGTGCCAGCAGCTTCGCAGGGGGAGAGACCCAGTACTTC
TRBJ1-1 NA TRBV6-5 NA CASRRGGSEAFF TGTGCCAGCCGGCGGGGGGGGAGTGAAGCTTTCTTT
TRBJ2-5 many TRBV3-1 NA CASSQYLGGTQYF TGTGCCAGCAGCCAATATCTTGGTGGGACCCAGTACTTC
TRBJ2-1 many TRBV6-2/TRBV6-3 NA CASSYSGLMAPAGEQFF TGTGCCAGCAGTTACTCGGGTTTAATGGCCCCCGCGGGTGAGCAGTTCTTC
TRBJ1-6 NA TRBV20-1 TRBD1 CSATMLGRGKYSYNSPLHF TGCAGTGCTACTATGCTCGGCAGGGGGAAGTACTCCTATAATTCACCCCTCCACTTT
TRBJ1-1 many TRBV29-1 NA CSVERVAEAFF TGCAGCGTGGAGAGAGTGGCTGAAGCTTTCTTT
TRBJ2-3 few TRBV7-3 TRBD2 CASRPTSGGTDTQYF TGTGCCAGCAGACCAACTAGCGGGGGCACAGATACGCAGTATTTT
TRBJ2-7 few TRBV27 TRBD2 CASSSLAGGLEYEQYF TGTGCCAGCAGTTCCTTAGCGGGAGGGCTTGAATACGAGCAGTACTTC
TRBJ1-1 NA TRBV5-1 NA CASRSNSLNTEAFF TGCGCCAGCAGGTCGAACAGTTTGAACACTGAAGCTTTCTTT
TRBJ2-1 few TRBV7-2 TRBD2 CASSQSSGSWGQFF TGTGCCAGCAGCCAATCTAGCGGGAGTTGGGGGCAGTTCTTC
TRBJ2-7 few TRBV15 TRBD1 CATSREATGGYEQYF TGTGCCACCAGCAGAGAGGCGACAGGGGGTTACGAGCAGTACTTC
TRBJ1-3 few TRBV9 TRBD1 CASSATGHSGNTIYF TGTGCCAGCAGCGCGACAGGGCATAGTGGAAACACCATATATTTT
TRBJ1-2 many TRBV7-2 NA CASSLMGPDYGYTF TGTGCCAGCAGCTTAATGGGGCCGGACTATGGCTACACCTTC
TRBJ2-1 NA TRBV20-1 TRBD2 CSAPLAGEYNEQFF TGCAGTGCTCCCCTGGCGGGAGAATACAATGAGCAGTTCTTC
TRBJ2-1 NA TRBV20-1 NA CSARNRYNEQFF TGCAGTGCTAGGAACAGATACAATGAGCAGTTCTTC
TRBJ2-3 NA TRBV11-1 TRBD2 CASSAQLAGGPYTQYF TGTGCCAGCAGCGCTCAACTAGCGGGAGGGCCGTATACGCAGTATTTT
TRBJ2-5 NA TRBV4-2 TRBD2 CASSQDLAGLQETQYF TGTGCCAGCAGCCAAGATTTAGCGGGCCTACAAGAGACCCAGTACTTC
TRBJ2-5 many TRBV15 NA CATSRDRLGAQYF TGTGCCACCAGCAGAGATAGGTTGGGGGCCCAGTACTTC
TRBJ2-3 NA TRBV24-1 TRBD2 CATSGPGTITDTQYF TGTGCCACCAGTGGCCCCGGGACTATCACAGATACGCAGTATTTT
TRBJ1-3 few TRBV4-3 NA CASSQGYQGGNTIYF TGCGCCAGCAGCCAAGGGTACCAGGGAGGGAACACCATATATTTT
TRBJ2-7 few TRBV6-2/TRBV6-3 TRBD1 CASSQGAEQYF TGTGCCAGCAGTCAGGGGGCCGAGCAGTACTTC
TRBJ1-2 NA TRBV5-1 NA CASSWQGAGYGYTF TGCGCCAGCAGCTGGCAGGGAGCCGGCTATGGCTACACCTTC
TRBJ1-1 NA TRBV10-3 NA CAISVRRVVDTEAFF TGTGCCATCAGTGTCCGCAGGGTGGTGGACACTGAAGCTTTCTTT
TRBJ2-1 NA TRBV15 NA CATSRYQILYNEQFF TGTGCCACCAGCAGGTATCAAATCCTTTACAATGAGCAGTTCTTC
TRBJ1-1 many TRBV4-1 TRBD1 CASSPLLRQGFTEAFF TGCGCCAGCAGCCCACTCTTGAGACAGGGTTTCACTGAAGCTTTCTTT
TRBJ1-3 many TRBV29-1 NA CSVSVSGNTIYF TGCAGCGTTTCAGTTTCTGGAAACACCATATATTTT
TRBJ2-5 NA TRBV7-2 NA CASSFGLPETQYF TGTGCCAGCAGCTTCGGACTCCCAGAGACCCAGTACTTC
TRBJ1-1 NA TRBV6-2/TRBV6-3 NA CASSLLRQNTEAFF TGTGCCAGCAGCTTACTCAGACAGAACACTGAAGCTTTCTTT
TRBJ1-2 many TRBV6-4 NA CASRRSNYGYTF TGTGCCAGCAGGAGGTCTAACTATGGCTACACCTTC
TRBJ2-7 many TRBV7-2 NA CASNPGPTYEQYF TGTGCCAGCAACCCGGGACCGACCTACGAGCAGTACTTC
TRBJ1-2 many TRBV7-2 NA CASRKDLTYGYTF TGTGCCAGCAGGAAGGACCTTACCTATGGCTACACCTTC
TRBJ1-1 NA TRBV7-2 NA CASSLRFLMNTEAFF TGTGCCAGCAGCTTGAGGTTCCTCATGAACACTGAAGCTTTCTTT
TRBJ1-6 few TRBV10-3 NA CAISAEELSPLHF TGTGCCATCAGTGCGGAGGAGCTATCACCCCTCCACTTT
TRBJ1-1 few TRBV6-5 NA CASSYSRGQLLNTEAFF TGTGCCAGCAGTTACTCGAGAGGGCAGTTACTGAACACTGAAGCTTTCTTT